This passage covers 28 T cell receptor beta chains from one sample sequenced in a study of blood T cell repertoires in COVID-19. TCRdb keeps only in-frame clones here, not all; method: immunoSEQ multiplex PCR. The sample shows fewer than 500,000 clones, around 90% of them seen only once. The sample taken for sequencing was peripheral blood. Receptor source: a man aged 18 to 29 with COVID-19, enrolled during active disease.

The chain is built from TRBV3-1 (or the pseudogene TRBV3-2) and TRBJ2-2, with 8 bases identical to TRBD2. The CDR3 runs 15 residues. V lost 4 bases to trimming and J lost 6 bases; unmatched junction nucleotides: 7. CDR1 is LGHDT, CDR2 YNNKEL, per germline (reference sequence). This chain's CDR3 is CASSPGTSKAGELFF. The DNA for the CDR3 is TGTGCCAGCAGCCCCGGGACTAGTAAGGCCGGGGAGCTGTTTTTT.

The J gene is TRBJ1-3, the V gene TRBV30; no clear D. The CDR3 is made up of 12 amino acids. Germline-derived CDR1 and CDR2 are GTSNPN and SVGIG (reference sequence). Trimming removed 2 bases from V and 4 bases from J, with 6 bases in between. CDR3 sequence (DNA): TGTGCCTGGAGTCCCCAGGGAAACACCATATATTTT. The encoded protein is CAWSPQGNTIYF.

V usage is TRBV27 and J usage is TRBJ2-3; tentatively, D is TRBD1 (5 bases). V was cut by 6 bases and J by 2 bases, with 21 bases left in between. CDR1 and CDR2 from the germline V gene are MNHEY and SMNVEV (reference sequence). The CDR3 contains 17 residues. The CDR3 DNA reads TGTGCCAGCAGCCCATTGGGGCTCGTCTGGACCACAGATACGCAGTATTTT. Protein: CASSPLGLVWTTDTQYF.

J is TRBJ2-7 and V is TRBV10-3; maybe TRBD1 (6 bases). The germline V gene encodes CDR1 ENHRY and CDR2 SYGVKD. The CDR3 sequence is 12 residues long. Trimming stripped 6 bases from V and 5 bases from J, with 11 bases between. The CDR3 DNA follows: TGTGCCATCAGCAGATCAGGGGACGAGCAGTACTTC. Residues: CAISRSGDEQYF.

V and J are TRBV5-4 and TRBJ2-7; the D is unclear. Germline-derived CDR1 and CDR2 are SGHNT and YYREEE (reference sequence). Trimming removed 0 bases from V and 1 base from J, with 11 bases in between. This CDR3 is built from 15 residues. The CDR3 sequence: CASSLGLHDSYEQYF. The DNA of the CDR3 is TGTGCCAGCAGCTTGGGGCTGCATGATTCCTACGAGCAGTACTTC. The whole variable domain, filled in from reference TRBV5-4 and TRBJ2-7, reads ETGVTQSPTHLIKTRGQQVTLRCSSQSGHNTVSWYQQALGQGPQFIFQYYREEENGRGNFPPRFSGLQFPNYSSELNVNALELDDSALYLCASSLGLHDSYEQYFGPGTRLTVT.

This clone was detected only once. J is TRBJ1-1 and V is TRBV5-1; D not certain. V lost 0 bases, J lost 4 bases, and 13 bases lay in between. The CDR3 spans 15 residues. In germline, CDR1 is SGHRS, CDR2 YFSETQ. DNA of the CDR3: TGCGCCAGCAGCTTGGTAGCAGACGGGTCCACTGAAGCTTTCTTT. It codes for CASSLVADGSTEAFF.

The chain links TRBV21-1 to TRBJ2-7; the listed D gene, TRBD2, was not tested against the DNA. TRBV21-1 counts as a pseudogene. CDR3 size: 13 residues. In DNA form, the CDR3 reads TGTGCCAGCAGCAACGGGGTGAGCTACGAGCAGTACTTC. Protein: CASSNGVSYEQYF.

The chain couples TRBV6-5 to TRBJ2-7; a possible D gene is TRBD1 (5 bases). Per the germline V gene, CDR1 is MNHEY and CDR2 is SVGAGI. V lost 7 bases and J lost 7, with 17 bases in between. This CDR3 region has 13 residues. The chain's CDR3 is CASTYGDSTEQYF. CDR3 in DNA: TGTGCCAGCACCTACGGAGACAGTACTGAGCAGTACTTC.

The chain combines TRBV18 with TRBJ1-2, with a weak D call TRBD1 (6 bases). The V gene's germline CDR1 is KGHSH and CDR2 LQKENI. The CDR3 covers 16 residues. V lost 2 bases and J lost 3, with 16 bases in between. The CDR3 nucleotides read TGTGCCAGCTCACCAATCCGATCAGGGGTCGACTATGGCTACACCTTC. Translation gives CASSPIRSGVDYGYTF.

V and J are TRBV9 and TRBJ2-5; 12 nucleotides align to TRBD2. The junction had 0 bases not matched to a gene; V was cut back by 3 bases and J by 3 bases. The CDR3 spans 14 residues. CDR1 SGDLS and CDR2 YYNGEE come from the germline V gene. In DNA form, the CDR3 reads TGTGCCAGCAGCGCTAGCGGGGGGGAAGAGACCCAGTACTTC. Encoded protein: CASSASGGEETQYF.

CDR3 protein: CASSLAGGRQETQYF. DNA of the CDR3: TGTGCCAGCAGCTTAGCGGGGGGGCGTCAAGAGACCCAGTACTTC. The chain joins TRBV13 to TRBJ2-5; TRBD2 matches at 8 bases. The germline CDR1 and CDR2 sequences are PRHDT and FYEKMQ (reference sequence). With V trimmed by 1 base and J by 2 bases, 3 bases remained unmatched. CDR3 size: 15 residues.

This clone was seen a few times. The chain couples TRBV5-6 to TRBJ1-5; TRBD1 matches 7 bases. Germline loops: CDR1 SGHDT, CDR2 YYEEEE. With 6 bases clipped from V and 5 bases from J, the junction kept 8 bases outside the gene matches. The CDR3 sequence is 14 residues long. CDR3 DNA: TGTGCCAGCATCTATGACAGGGATTATCAGCCCCAGCATTTT. It codes for CASIYDRDYQPQHF.

In this sample, this clone turned up many times. Distinct nucleotide sequences in the sample also encode this CDR3. CDR3 region: CASSPPSQANTGELFF. The CDR3 DNA sequence: TGTGCCAGCTCACCACCGAGTCAGGCAAACACCGGGGAGCTGTTTTTT. This sequence joins TRBV18 and TRBJ2-2; D remains ambiguous. The length of the CDR3 is 16 residues. Germline CDR1 reads KGHSH; CDR2 reads LQKENI. With 0 bases removed from V and 2 bases from J, the gap between germline ends came to 10 bases.

The gene calls are TRBV4-1 and TRBJ2-5, with D possibly TRBD1 on 6 matching bases. Germline V gene sequence: CDR1 MGHRA, CDR2 YSYEKL. V lost 5 bases and J 3 bases, leaving 10 bases between the germline ends. CDR3 size: 13 residues. As DNA, the CDR3 is TGCGCCAGCAGCTGGGACATGGAAGAGACCCAGTACTTC. Translating it yields CASSWDMEETQYF.

The genes are TRBV11-3 and TRBJ1-1, with D perhaps matching TRBD1 (6 bases). The CDR3 extends over 13 amino acids. V lost 3 bases and J lost 3, with 8 bases in between. CDR1 is SGHNT, CDR2 YENEEA, per germline. CDR3 sequence: CASSFRGYTEAFF. In nucleotides, the CDR3 is TGTGCCAGCAGCTTCAGGGGATACACTGAAGCTTTCTTT.

The J gene is TRBJ2-1, the V gene TRBV28, with a weak D call TRBD2 (6 bases). The germline V gene has CDR1 MDHEN and CDR2 SYDVKM. V was cut by 6 bases and J by 7 bases, with 22 bases left in between. There are 16 residues in the CDR3. As DNA, the CDR3 is TGTGCCAGCAGATCCTCCCTAGGCGGGACGCTAAATGAGCAGTTCTTC. Its protein is CASRSSLGGTLNEQFF.

The chain links TRBV5-4 to TRBJ2-6; no clear D. The CDR3 has 18 amino acids. Germline lookup yields CDR1 SGHNT and CDR2 YYREEE (reference sequence). The germline V and J ends were trimmed by 5 bases and 2 bases, with 20 bases remaining between them. CDR3 amino acids: CASRLSLVGEAGANVLTF. The CDR3 DNA follows: TGTGCCAGCAGGCTGAGTCTCGTAGGAGAGGCTGGGGCCAACGTCCTGACTTTC.

The rearrangement joins TRBV6-5 to TRBJ1-4, with D tentatively TRBD1 (5 bases). The V and J ends lost 8 bases and 8 bases respectively, with 18 bases between them. CDR1 and CDR2 from the germline V gene are MNHEY and SVGAGI. CDR3 length equals 14 residues. As DNA, the CDR3 is TGTGCCAGCCGGAAGACAGTTGAGGAGGAAAAACTGTTTTTT. Residues: CASRKTVEEEKLFF.

On this clone itself: The identical CDR3 is also encoded by other nucleotide sequences in the sample. The chain couples TRBV2 to TRBJ1-6; weak D call: TRBD1 (6 bases). Per the germline V gene, CDR1 is SNHLY and CDR2 is FYNNEI. The CDR3 length is 13 residues. Trimming took off 2 bases at V and 7 bases at J, with 6 bases between the two ends. The DNA for the CDR3 is TGTGCCAGCAGTGAACAGGGGAATTCACCCCTCCACTTT. This codes for CASSEQGNSPLHF.

The chain carries TRBV5-6 and TRBJ1-3; D unclear. The CDR3 sequence is 14 residues long. Germline V gene data show CDR1 as SGHDT and CDR2 as YYEEEE. V lost 2 bases to trimming and J lost 0 bases, with 6 bases between them. CDR3 in DNA: TGTGCCAGCAGCTTACAGAGCTCTGGAAACACCATATATTTT. The encoded protein is CASSLQSSGNTIYF.

The chain uses TRBV24-1 and TRBJ2-5; TRBD2 aligns across 8 bases. The germline CDR1 and CDR2 sequences are KGHDR and SFDVKD. CDR3 length: 14 residues. Germline trimming cut 9 bases from V and 4 bases from J; bases unmatched to any gene: 9. In nucleotides, the CDR3 is TGTGCCACCGCGGATAGCGGGACCTCAGAGACCCAGTACTTC. It translates to CATADSGTSETQYF.

This chain's CDR3 is CASSQERGRTGELFF. CDR3 DNA: TGTGCCAGCAGCCAAGAGCGGGGGAGGACCGGGGAGCTGTTTTTT. This chain joins TRBV4-2 and TRBJ2-2, with 7 nucleotides matching TRBD2. Trimming took 0 bases from V and 5 from J; bases not matched to a gene: 3. This CDR3 spans 15 amino acids. Germline CDR1 and CDR2: LGHNA and YNFKEQ.

The chain carries TRBV11-2 and TRBJ1-1; D perhaps matches TRBD1 (6 bases). Germline V gives CDR1 SGHAT, CDR2 FQNNGV. This CDR3 contains 14 residues. V was trimmed by 3 bases and J by 5 bases, leaving 13 bases between them. CDR3 nucleotides: TGTGCCAGCAGCTTTACAGGGAGGGAGACTGAAGCTTTCTTT. As protein: CASSFTGRETEAFF. The full variable domain, with the rest looked up from reference TRBV11-2 and TRBJ1-1, is EAGVAQSPRYKIIEKRQSVAFWCNPISGHATLYWYQQILGQGPKLLIQFQNNGVVDDSQLPKDRFSAERLKGVDSTLKIQPAKLEDSAVYLCASSFTGRETEAFFGQGTRLTVV.

The chain joins TRBV3-1 (or the pseudogene TRBV3-2) to TRBJ2-5; no definite D call. Trimming took 5 bases from V and 5 from J, leaving 15 bases between them. This CDR3 is 14 amino acids long. Germline CDR1 reads LGHDT; CDR2 reads YNNKEL (reference sequence). CDR3 protein: CASSSRPRYETQYF. CDR3 in DNA: TGTGCCAGCAGCTCCCGTCCCCGGTACGAGACCCAGTACTTC.

This sequence joins TRBV30 and TRBJ2-3, with 7 bases fitting TRBD1. The CDR3 sequence is 15 residues long. Losses at the gene ends were 0 bases for V and 2 bases for J; bases not matched to a gene: 5. Germline V gives CDR1 GTSNPN, CDR2 SVGIG (reference sequence). The CDR3 protein is CAWSVHDRDTDTQYF. The CDR3, as DNA: TGTGCCTGGAGTGTTCACGACAGGGACACAGATACGCAGTATTTT.

This rearrangement joins TRBV4-1 to TRBJ1-1, with D possibly matching TRBD1 (6 bases). The germline V gene has CDR1 MGHRA and CDR2 YSYEKL. This CDR3 region has 14 residues. V lost 1 base to trimming and J lost 5 bases, with 11 bases between them. The CDR3 nucleotides are TGCGCCAGCAGCCAAGGGAAGGGGGGGACTGAAGCTTTCTTT. Translated, it gives CASSQGKGGTEAFF.

The chain joins TRBV29-1 to TRBJ2-1, with a weak D call TRBD2 (6 bases). V lost 7 bases and J 6 bases, leaving 13 bases between the germline ends. Per germline, CDR1 SQVTM and CDR2 ANQGSEA. The CDR3 extends over 12 amino acids. The CDR3 is CSATGVGNEQFF. The CDR3 region has the DNA TGCAGCGCCACGGGGGTTGGCAATGAGCAGTTCTTC.

This clone was seen a single time. The chain has TRBV7-2 and TRBJ2-5, with D perhaps matching TRBD2 (7 bases). This CDR3 contains 17 residues. The ends were cut back, 1 base at V and 5 bases at J, with 20 bases in the middle. In germline, CDR1 is SGHTA, CDR2 FQGNSA. The CDR3 region is CASSLGFRWGGLETQYF. The CDR3 nucleotides are TGTGCCAGCAGCTTAGGATTCAGGTGGGGGGGCCTTGAGACCCAGTACTTC.